Below, 23 T cell receptor beta chains from the same sample are listed, as sequenced in a study of regulatory dendritic cells for organ transplantation. Using immunoSEQ multiplex PCR, the repertoire was profiled, and TCRdb retains in-frame clones only, with some absent. The sample holds roughly 27,000 clones; roughly 85% are singletons and the top ten take 0.4% to 0.5%. Sequencing used naive CD8+ T cells from blood. Subset of the sample: CD45RA+ naive T cells. All receptors derive from a human donor in good health.

V is TRBV6-5 and J is TRBJ1-1; D might be TRBD1 (5 bases). The CDR3 sequence is 15 residues long. V was pared by 0 bases and J by 7 bases, with 15 bases between. The germline V gene has CDR1 MNHEY and CDR2 SVGAGI. The CDR3 protein is CASSYSMSRVGEAFF. DNA for the CDR3: TGTGCCAGCAGTTACTCGATGTCCAGGGTTGGTGAAGCTTTCTTT.

The J gene is TRBJ1-5, the V gene TRBV4-3; D is undetermined. The CDR3 runs 13 residues. Looked up from germline, CDR1 is LGHNA and CDR2 is YSLEER. The V end was cut by 1 base, the J end by 4 bases, with 5 bases between. The CDR3 region has the DNA TGCGCCAGCAGCCAAGGGAGAAATCAGCCCCAGCATTTT. Amino acids: CASSQGRNQPQHF.

This clone was counted once. The V gene is TRBV6-5, the J gene TRBJ2-2, with 10 bases lining up with TRBD2. Trimming removed 6 bases from V and 2 bases from J; junction bases left unmatched: 3. Germline assignment: CDR1 MNHEY and CDR2 SVGAGI. The CDR3 sequence is 15 residues long. For the CDR3, the DNA is TGTGCCAGCAGCAGGACTAGCGGAAACACCGGGGAGCTGTTTTTT. Amino acid sequence: CASSRTSGNTGELFF.

The chain recombines TRBV7-9 with TRBJ1-4; 7 bases line up with TRBD1. Germline lookup yields CDR1 SEHNR and CDR2 FQNEAQ (reference sequence). The junction had 17 bases not matched to a gene; V was cut back by 8 bases and J by 8 bases. The CDR3 spans 16 residues. CDR3 in amino acids: CASGQDKGLPREKLFF. DNA for the CDR3: TGTGCCAGCGGACAGGACAAAGGGCTTCCTAGGGAAAAACTGTTTTTT.

V and J are TRBV7-9 and TRBJ2-3; D is undetermined. The length of the CDR3 is 14 residues. Germline CDR1 SEHNR, CDR2 FQNEAQ (reference sequence). The V and J ends lost 1 base and 1 base respectively, with 6 bases between them. CDR3 nucleotide sequence: TGTGCCAGCAGCTTAGGGGCAGGCACAGATACGCAGTATTTT. Translated: CASSLGAGTDTQYF.

This clone was seen more than once but under ten times. The V and J genes are TRBV5-1 and TRBJ1-1; 10 nucleotides line up with TRBD1. Trimming cost V 0 bases and J 5 bases; bases outside gene matches: 4. This CDR3 region has 15 residues. Per germline, CDR1 SGHRS and CDR2 YFSETQ. The CDR3 coding sequence is TGCGCCAGCAGCTTGGACGGGACAGGGGATACTGAAGCTTTCTTT. Its protein product is CASSLDGTGDTEAFF.

This chain joins TRBV9 and TRBJ1-4, with 9 bases fitting TRBD1. Germline-derived CDR1 and CDR2 are SGDLS and YYNGEE. This CDR3 is 15 amino acids long. V lost 3 bases, J lost 8 bases, and 8 bases stayed unmatched. The chain's CDR3 is CASSARTGAAEKLFF. In DNA, the CDR3 is TGTGCCAGCAGCGCTCGGACAGGGGCCGCCGAAAAACTGTTTTTT.

This chain links TRBV2 with TRBJ1-1, with TRBD1 matching 9 bases. CDR3 length equals 13 residues. Germline-derived CDR1 and CDR2 are SNHLY and FYNNEI. Losses at the gene ends were 11 bases for V and 5 bases for J; bases not matched to a gene: 9. The CDR3 loop is CAALQGARTEAFF. The CDR3 nucleotides are TGTGCCGCGTTACAGGGGGCGCGGACTGAAGCTTTCTTT. The full variable domain, completed using reference TRBV2 and TRBJ1-1, is EPEVTQTPSHQVTQMGQEVILRCVPISNHLYFYWYRQILGQKVEFLVSFYNNEISEKSEIFDDQFSVERPDGSNFTLKIRSTKLEDSAMYFCAALQGARTEAFFGQGTRLTVV.

The rearrangement joins TRBV19 to TRBJ2-2; D gene ambiguous. Trimming removed 7 bases from V and 2 bases from J, with 8 bases in between. The CDR3 is 13 residues long. Germline loops: CDR1 LNHDA, CDR2 SQIVND (reference sequence). The CDR3 region has the DNA TGTGCCAGTACCGCGGAAAACACCGGGGAGCTGTTTTTT. Protein sequence: CASTAENTGELFF.

The chain is built from TRBV11-1 and TRBJ1-3; D ambiguous. CDR3 size: 13 residues. Trimming removed 6 bases from V and 0 bases from J, with 6 bases in between. Germline V lookup: CDR1 SGHAT, CDR2 FQDESV (reference sequence). In DNA, the CDR3 is TGTGCCAGCAGTTTTTACTCTGGAAACACCATATATTTT. Protein sequence: CASSFYSGNTIYF.

The chain carries TRBV18 and TRBJ1-3, with no clear D. Germline V CDR1 and CDR2: KGHSH, LQKENI. V was cut by 3 bases and J by 7 bases, with 19 bases left in between. The CDR3 runs to 16 residues. CDR3 sequence (DNA): TGTGCCAGCTCACCGAGGGTCCACCAAAACTCCAACACCATATATTTT. This gives the protein CASSPRVHQNSNTIYF.

The chain is built from TRBV27 and TRBJ2-7, with 12 bases identical to TRBD1. Trimming at V came to 4 bases and at J to 1 base, leaving 2 bases not matched to a gene. This CDR3 comprises 15 residues. Germline V gives CDR1 MNHEY, CDR2 SMNVEV (reference sequence). In DNA form, the CDR3 reads TGTGCCAGCAGTTCGGGACAGGGGGCTTCCTACGAGCAGTACTTC. Translated: CASSSGQGASYEQYF.

The rearrangement uses TRBV10-2 and TRBJ2-2; D is perhaps TRBD2 (7 bases). V was trimmed by 6 bases and J by 5 bases, leaving 13 bases between them. Germline V CDR1 and CDR2: WSHSY, SAAADI. This CDR3 is built from 14 residues. CDR3 region: CASSLRGGTGELFF. The CDR3 DNA is TGCGCCAGCAGCCTTAGGGGGGGTACCGGGGAGCTGTTTTTT.

A single count supports this clone. V usage is TRBV5-5 and J usage is TRBJ2-3; 8 nucleotides align to TRBD2. The trim removed 4 bases at V and 0 bases at J, leaving 10 bases unmatched. The germline V gene has CDR1 SGHKS and CDR2 YYEKEE (reference sequence). This CDR3 contains 17 residues. This CDR3 reads CASSPLRGGLSTDTQYF. The DNA of the CDR3 is TGTGCCAGCAGCCCACTACGGGGGGGGTTAAGCACAGATACGCAGTATTTT.

V and J are TRBV5-6 and TRBJ2-1; D may be TRBD2 (5 bases). CDR1 is SGHDT, CDR2 YYEEEE, per germline. CDR3 length: 12 amino acids. V gave up 2 bases and J gave up 7 bases, with 7 bases separating them. The CDR3 DNA sequence: TGTGCCAGCAGCTTCGGGGTGAATGAGCAGTTCTTC. It is translated as CASSFGVNEQFF.

This clone has a single count. This sequence joins TRBV6-5 and TRBJ1-2; D not certain. CDR3 length: 14 amino acids. Germline-derived CDR1 and CDR2 are MNHEY and SVGAGI. V was clipped by 8 bases and J by 2 bases, with 15 bases between them. CDR3 sequence reads: CASSSGGKNYGYTF. CDR3 DNA: TGTGCCAGCTCCTCGGGAGGGAAAAACTATGGCTACACCTTC.

The chain links TRBV9 to TRBJ1-2; the match to TRBD1 covers 7 bases. Germline V gene data show CDR1 as SGDLS and CDR2 as YYNGEE. There are 14 residues in the CDR3. V lost 4 bases to trimming and J lost 1 base; unmatched junction nucleotides: 4. The CDR3 DNA follows: TGTGCCAGCAGCAGAGACAGGGTTAACTATGGCTACACCTTC. This sequence encodes CASSRDRVNYGYTF.

The chain combines TRBV19 with TRBJ1-4, with 9 bases that match TRBD1. With V trimmed by 6 bases and J by 7 bases, 9 bases remained unmatched. The CDR3 covers 15 residues. The germline V gene encodes CDR1 LNHDA and CDR2 SQIVND (reference sequence). CDR3 in DNA: TGTGCCAGTAGCGGACTACAGGGGGCGACTGAAAAACTGTTTTTT. Its protein product is CASSGLQGATEKLFF.

This clone was seen more than once but under ten times. This chain links TRBV15 with TRBJ1-6; D is unresolved. Trimming took off 0 bases at V and 12 bases at J, with 15 bases between the two ends. Looked up from germline, CDR1 is LNHNV and CDR2 is YYDKDF (reference sequence). The CDR3 has 15 amino acids. CDR3 nucleotide sequence: TGTGCCACCAGCAGAGATAGGCAGGACGGGGTACCCCTCCACTTT. The encoded protein is CATSRDRQDGVPLHF.

The chain employs TRBV7-3 and TRBJ2-3, with TRBD2 matching over 7 bases. The V and J ends lost 2 bases and 5 bases, in that order; junction bases with no gene match: 7. Germline V gene lookup returns CDR1 SGHTA and CDR2 FQGTGA. The CDR3 covers 15 residues. Here the CDR3 reads CASSLLWGGEDTQYF. CDR3 sequence (DNA): TGTGCCAGCAGCTTACTATGGGGGGGGGAAGATACGCAGTATTTT.

The chain recombines TRBV27 with TRBJ2-7; perhaps TRBD2 as D (7 bases). Trimming cost V 2 bases and J 4 bases, with 18 bases left between them. This CDR3 comprises 16 residues. Germline CDR1 reads MNHEY; CDR2 reads SMNVEV (reference sequence). The CDR3 protein is CASSLHPAGEGYEQYF. CDR3 in DNA: TGTGCCAGCAGTTTACACCCGGCAGGGGAGGGATACGAGCAGTACTTC.

The CDR3 nucleotides read TGTGCCAGCAGCCCCTGGAGCTATGGCTACACCTTC. It codes for CASSPWSYGYTF. The chain uses TRBV5-6 and TRBJ1-2, with D uncertain. Trimming removed 4 bases from V and 4 bases from J, with 8 bases in between. The CDR3 sequence is 12 residues long. Germline lookup yields CDR1 SGHDT and CDR2 YYEEEE.

The gene calls are TRBV5-1 and TRBJ2-3; a weak D match, TRBD1 (5 bases). Germline CDR1 SGHRS, CDR2 YFSETQ. The CDR3 spans 14 residues. V was trimmed by 4 bases and J by 0 bases, leaving 9 bases between them. CDR3 in amino acids: CASSGWTSTDTQYF. The CDR3 nucleotides read TGCGCCAGCAGCGGATGGACAAGCACAGATACGCAGTATTTT.